Shown below are 14 T cell receptor beta chains from a single sample sequenced in a study of cytomegalovirus exposure and HLA in healthy donors. A multiplex PCR was run with 60 Vbeta primers and 13 Jbeta primers. TCRdb keeps only in-frame clones here, not all; method: immunoSEQ multiplex PCR. The profile shows some 190,000 clones, about 82% of them singletons. Source material: PBMCs. These receptors came from a man between 18 and 35 years old in good health and CMV-seronegative.

This clone was counted a single time. This sequence joins TRBV30 and TRBJ1-5; TRBD1 aligns across 12 bases. Germline CDR1 reads GTSNPN; CDR2 reads SVGIG (reference sequence). V lost 4 bases to trimming and J lost 6 bases; unmatched junction nucleotides: 7. The CDR3 extends over 15 amino acids. The CDR3 DNA reads TGTGCCTGGAAAGCCGGGACAGGGGGCGGTCAGCCCCAGCATTTT. As protein: CAWKAGTGGGQPQHF.

The count of this clone is one. The CDR3 spells CASSLGGRDLYNEQFF. CDR3 nucleotides: TGTGCCAGCAGCTTAGGAGGACGGGATTTATACAATGAGCAGTTCTTC. The chain is built from TRBV7-9 and TRBJ2-1, with D possibly TRBD2 on 5 matching bases. The CDR3 totals 16 residues. The germline V and J ends were trimmed by 1 base and 4 bases, with 14 bases remaining between them. Germline CDR1 and CDR2: SEHNR and FQNEAQ (reference sequence).

V usage is TRBV30 and J usage is TRBJ1-2; TRBD1 agrees at 7 bases. V lost 3 bases to trimming and J lost 4 bases; unmatched junction nucleotides: 8. This CDR3 is 14 amino acids long. In germline, CDR1 is GTSNPN, CDR2 SVGIG (reference sequence). The CDR3 here is CAWSRQGGGYGYTF. The CDR3 DNA reads as TGTGCCTGGAGCCGACAGGGTGGTGGCTATGGCTACACCTTC.

The V gene is TRBV7-3, the J gene TRBJ2-3; TRBD1 matches 7 bases. Germline-derived CDR1 and CDR2 are SGHTA and FQGTGA. With 5 bases clipped from V and 3 bases from J, the junction kept 5 bases outside the gene matches. This CDR3 comprises 14 residues. CDR3 residues: CASSLRQGTDTQYF. DNA for the CDR3: TGTGCCAGCAGCCTCAGACAGGGAACAGATACGCAGTATTTT.

V is TRBV6-5 and J is TRBJ1-6; D gene uncertain. In germline, CDR1 is MNHEY, CDR2 SVGAGI. V was cut by 5 bases and J by 7 bases, with 15 bases left in between. CDR3 size: 15 residues. The CDR3 loop is CASSLIGAANSPLHF. The DNA for the CDR3 is TGTGCCAGCAGTCTAATCGGAGCCGCCAATTCACCCCTCCACTTT.

This chain joins TRBV5-1 and TRBJ2-1; weak D call: TRBD1 (6 bases). The CDR3 is 13 amino acids. Germline V lookup: CDR1 SGHRS, CDR2 YFSETQ. V dropped 5 bases and J dropped 7 bases, with 13 bases sitting between them. The CDR3 DNA follows: TGCGCCAGCAGTGGGGACGACAGGAATGAGCAGTTCTTC. This codes for CASSGDDRNEQFF.

V gene TRBV6-5 combines with J gene TRBJ2-7; 12 bases map to TRBD2. The CDR3 runs 15 residues. The V segment lost 1 base and the J segment 4 bases; nucleotides outside the gene matches: 2. Germline lookup yields CDR1 MNHEY and CDR2 SVGAGI. CDR3 bases: TGTGCCAGCAGTTACTATACTAGCGGGGGGTACGAGCAGTACTTC. It yields the protein CASSYYTSGGYEQYF.

This clone was counted a few times. The V gene is TRBV30, the J gene TRBJ2-5; D call uncertain. The V end was cut by 3 bases, the J end by 0 bases, with 8 bases between. The CDR3 length is 13 residues. From germline, CDR1 is GTSNPN and CDR2 SVGIG (reference sequence). The CDR3: CAWSGFYQETQYF. The CDR3 bases are TGTGCCTGGAGCGGGTTCTACCAAGAGACCCAGTACTTC.

This clone was seen once. This rearrangement joins TRBV7-9 to TRBJ1-6; weak D call: TRBD1 (5 bases). V was pared by 5 bases and J by 4 bases, with 12 bases between. Per the germline V gene, CDR1 is SEHNR and CDR2 is FQNEAQ (reference sequence). The CDR3 loop spans 15 amino acids. CDR3 in amino acids: CASSPRGLYNSPLHF. The CDR3 bases are TGTGCCAGCAGCCCTAGGGGCCTGTATAATTCACCCCTCCACTTT.

Here the CDR3 DNA reads TGCGCCAGCAGCCAATGGCGGGGGGGACAAGAGACCCAGTACTTC. This translates into CASSQWRGGQETQYF. This chain links TRBV4-1 with TRBJ2-5; 9 bases fit TRBD2. The CDR3 runs 15 residues. Losses at the gene ends were 2 bases for V and 2 bases for J; bases not matched to a gene: 3. Germline assignment: CDR1 MGHRA and CDR2 YSYEKL.

V is TRBV19 and J is TRBJ2-6, with TRBD1 matching 9 bases. This CDR3 is 18 amino acids long. Germline loops: CDR1 LNHDA, CDR2 SQIVND (reference sequence). V was clipped by 5 bases and J by 4 bases; unmatched bases: 12. DNA of the CDR3: TGTGCCAGTAGTGCGATACCGGGACAGGGTTCCGGGGCCAACGTCCTGACTTTC. Translating gives CASSAIPGQGSGANVLTF. The full variable domain, its missing parts supplied by reference TRBV19 and TRBJ2-6, is DGGITQSPKYLFRKEGQNVTLSCEQNLNHDAMYWYRQDPGQGLRLIYYSQIVNDFQKGDIAEGYSVSREKKESFPLTVTSAQKNPTAFYLCASSAIPGQGSGANVLTFGAGSRLTVL.

V is TRBV13 and J is TRBJ1-3; D gene unclear. CDR3 size: 14 residues. Germline V lookup: CDR1 PRHDT, CDR2 FYEKMQ (reference sequence). With 5 bases removed from V and 0 bases from J, the gap between germline ends came to 8 bases. The chain's CDR3 is CASSAPSSGNTIYF. CDR3 sequence (DNA): TGTGCCAGCAGCGCGCCGAGCTCTGGAAACACCATATATTTT.

The CDR3 DNA reads as TGCGCCAGCAGTGACGTTGGCACTAGGTCCCTTGCTGCCGGGGAGCTGTTTTTT. This encodes CASSDVGTRSLAAGELFF. The chain couples TRBV10-2 to TRBJ2-2; D is possibly TRBD2 (5 bases). V gave up 3 bases and J gave up 6 bases, with 23 bases separating them. Per germline, CDR1 WSHSY and CDR2 SAAADI. The CDR3 is 18 amino acids.

The rearrangement joins TRBV15 to TRBJ2-3, with 10 positions matching TRBD2. This CDR3 is built from 17 residues. Germline V lookup: CDR1 LNHNV, CDR2 YYDKDF (reference sequence). Germline trimming cut 1 base from V and 5 bases from J; bases unmatched to any gene: 9. CDR3 bases: TGTGCCACCAGCAGAGTGGCAGCGGGGGGGCCCGGAGATACGCAGTATTTT. It encodes CATSRVAAGGPGDTQYF.